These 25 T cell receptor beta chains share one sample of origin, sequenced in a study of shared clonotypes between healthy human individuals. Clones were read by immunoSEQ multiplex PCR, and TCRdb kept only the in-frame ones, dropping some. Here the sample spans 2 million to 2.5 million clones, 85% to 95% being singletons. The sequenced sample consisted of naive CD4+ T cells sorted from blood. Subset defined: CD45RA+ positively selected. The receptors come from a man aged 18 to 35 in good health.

The CDR3 DNA sequence: TGCGCCAGCAGCTTGGGGTCCAAGCCTGGGGCTTTCTTT. As protein: CASSLGSKPGAFF. V gene TRBV5-1 combines with J gene TRBJ1-1, with unresolved D. In germline, CDR1 is SGHRS, CDR2 YFSETQ. This CDR3 has 13 residues. V was pared by 0 bases and J by 11 bases, with 14 bases between.

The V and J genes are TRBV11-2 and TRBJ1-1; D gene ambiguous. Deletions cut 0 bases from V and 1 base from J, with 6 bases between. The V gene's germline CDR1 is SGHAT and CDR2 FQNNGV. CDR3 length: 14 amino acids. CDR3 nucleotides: TGTGCCAGCAGCTTAGAGACGGAGAACACTGAAGCTTTCTTT. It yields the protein CASSLETENTEAFF.

This chain's CDR3 is CAWSFAGSTEAFF. For the CDR3, the DNA is TGTGCCTGGAGTTTCGCAGGGAGCACTGAAGCTTTCTTT. J is TRBJ1-1 and V is TRBV30; perhaps TRBD1 as D (5 bases). The CDR3 has 13 residues. V dropped 2 bases and J dropped 4 bases, with 11 bases sitting between them. Germline lookup yields CDR1 GTSNPN and CDR2 SVGIG (reference sequence).

CDR3 region: CAISELQGGDTQYF. The DNA of the CDR3 is TGTGCCATCAGTGAGTTACAGGGGGGAGATACGCAGTATTTT. This rearrangement joins TRBV10-3 to TRBJ2-3, with 8 nucleotides matching TRBD1. Trimming removed 1 base from V and 5 bases from J; junction bases left unmatched: 2. The CDR3 has 14 amino acids. The germline V gene has CDR1 ENHRY and CDR2 SYGVKD.

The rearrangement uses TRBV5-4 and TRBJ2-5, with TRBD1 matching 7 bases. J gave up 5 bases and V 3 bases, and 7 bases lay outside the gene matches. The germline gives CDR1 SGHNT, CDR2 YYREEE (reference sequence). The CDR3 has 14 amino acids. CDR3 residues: CASSSGQPGETQYF. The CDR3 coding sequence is TGTGCCAGCAGCTCGGGACAGCCGGGGGAGACCCAGTACTTC.

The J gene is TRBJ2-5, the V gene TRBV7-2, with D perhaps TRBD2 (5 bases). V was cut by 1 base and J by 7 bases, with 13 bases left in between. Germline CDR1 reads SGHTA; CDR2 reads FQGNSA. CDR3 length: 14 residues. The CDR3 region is CASSLVSDSGTQYF. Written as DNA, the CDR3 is TGTGCCAGCAGCTTAGTGTCGGACTCGGGGACCCAGTACTTC.

The CDR3 coding sequence is TGTGCCAGCTCACCACCGGGACTAGCCGGCCGTGAGCAGTTCTTC. Amino acid sequence: CASSPPGLAGREQFF. The chain uses TRBV18 and TRBJ2-1; 9 positions match TRBD2. With V trimmed by 0 bases and J by 9 bases, 6 bases remained unmatched. Per the germline V gene, CDR1 is KGHSH and CDR2 is LQKENI. The CDR3 sequence is 15 residues long.

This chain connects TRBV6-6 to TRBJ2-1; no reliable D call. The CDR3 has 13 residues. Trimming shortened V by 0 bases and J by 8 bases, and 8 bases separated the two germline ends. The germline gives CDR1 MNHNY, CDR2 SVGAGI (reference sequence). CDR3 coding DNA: TGTGCCAGCAGTTACTCATCTCGGTATGAGCAGTTCTTC. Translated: CASSYSSRYEQFF.

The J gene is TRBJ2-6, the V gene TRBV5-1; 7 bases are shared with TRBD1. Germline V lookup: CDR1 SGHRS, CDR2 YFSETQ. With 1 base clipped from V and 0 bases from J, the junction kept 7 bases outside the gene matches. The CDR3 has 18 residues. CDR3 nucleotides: TGCGCCAGCAGCTTGCAGGGACAGCCGTCCTCTGGGGCCAACGTCCTGACTTTC. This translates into CASSLQGQPSSGANVLTF. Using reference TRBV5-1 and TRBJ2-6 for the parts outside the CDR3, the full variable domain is KAGVTQTPRYLIKTRGQQVTLSCSPISGHRSVSWYQQTPGQGLQFLFEYFSETQRNKGNFPGRFSGRQFSNSRSEMNVSTLELGDSALYLCASSLQGQPSSGANVLTFGAGSRLTVL.

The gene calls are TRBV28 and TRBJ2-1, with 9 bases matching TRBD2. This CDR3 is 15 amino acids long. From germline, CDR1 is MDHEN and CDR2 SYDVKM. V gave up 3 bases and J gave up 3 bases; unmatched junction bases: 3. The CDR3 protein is CASSFRLAVYNEQFF. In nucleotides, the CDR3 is TGTGCCAGCAGTTTCAGACTAGCGGTCTACAATGAGCAGTTCTTC.

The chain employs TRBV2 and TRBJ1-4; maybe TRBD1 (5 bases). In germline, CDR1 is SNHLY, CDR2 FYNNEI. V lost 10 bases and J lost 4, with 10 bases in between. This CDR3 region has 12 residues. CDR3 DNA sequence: TGTGCCAACCAGGGACTTAATGAAAAACTGTTTTTT. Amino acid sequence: CANQGLNEKLFF. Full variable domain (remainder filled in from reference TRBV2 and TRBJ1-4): EPEVTQTPSHQVTQMGQEVILRCVPISNHLYFYWYRQILGQKVEFLVSFYNNEISEKSEIFDDQFSVERPDGSNFTLKIRSTKLEDSAMYFCANQGLNEKLFFGSGTQLSVL.

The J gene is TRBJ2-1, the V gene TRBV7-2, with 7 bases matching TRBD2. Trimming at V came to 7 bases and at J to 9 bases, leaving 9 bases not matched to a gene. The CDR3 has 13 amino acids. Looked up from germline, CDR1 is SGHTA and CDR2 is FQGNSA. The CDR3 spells CASNRPGEGEQFF. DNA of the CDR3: TGTGCCAGCAACAGGCCTGGGGAGGGTGAGCAGTTCTTC.

CDR3 nucleotide sequence: TGCGCCAGCAGCTTGGGACTAGCGGGGGAGCTCTCCTTCGTTTACGAGCAGTACTTC. It specifies CASSLGLAGELSFVYEQYF. The rearrangement links TRBV5-1 to TRBJ2-7; 12 bases line up with TRBD2. The CDR3 totals 19 residues. CDR1 and CDR2 from the germline V gene are SGHRS and YFSETQ. V gave up 0 bases and J gave up 4 bases; unmatched junction bases: 14.

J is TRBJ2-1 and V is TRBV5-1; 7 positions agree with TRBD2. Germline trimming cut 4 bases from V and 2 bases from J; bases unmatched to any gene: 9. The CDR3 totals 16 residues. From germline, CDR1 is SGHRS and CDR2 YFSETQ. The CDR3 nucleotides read TGCGCCAGCAGCCGCACAGCGGGGCCGGCCTACAATGAGCAGTTCTTC. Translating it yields CASSRTAGPAYNEQFF.

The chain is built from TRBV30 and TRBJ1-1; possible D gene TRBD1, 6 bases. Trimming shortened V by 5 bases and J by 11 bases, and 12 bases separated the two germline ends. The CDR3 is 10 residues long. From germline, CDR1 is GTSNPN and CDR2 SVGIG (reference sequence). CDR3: CAWGRGRAFF. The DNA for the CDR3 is TGTGCCTGGGGGAGGGGGAGGGCTTTCTTT.

CDR3 region: CASSDRFGNTIYF. The CDR3 DNA reads TGCGCCAGCAGTGACCGTTTTGGAAACACCATATATTTT. The V gene is TRBV10-1, the J gene TRBJ1-3; D is unclear. V lost 3 bases and J 3 bases, leaving 6 bases between the germline ends. The CDR3 covers 13 residues. The germline CDR1 and CDR2 sequences are WNHNN and SYGVQD (reference sequence).

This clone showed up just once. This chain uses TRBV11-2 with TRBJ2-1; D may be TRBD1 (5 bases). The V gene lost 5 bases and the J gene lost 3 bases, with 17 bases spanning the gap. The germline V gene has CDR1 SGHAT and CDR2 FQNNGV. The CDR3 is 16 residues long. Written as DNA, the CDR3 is TGTGCCAGCAGCACCTCTAGGGGTCAATTCTACAATGAGCAGTTCTTC. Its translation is CASSTSRGQFYNEQFF.

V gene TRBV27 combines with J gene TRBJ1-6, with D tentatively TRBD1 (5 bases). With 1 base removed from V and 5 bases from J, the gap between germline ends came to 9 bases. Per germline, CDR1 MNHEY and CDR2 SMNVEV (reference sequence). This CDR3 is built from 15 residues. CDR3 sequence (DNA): TGTGCCAGCAGTTTATTCAGGGTAAATAATTCACCCCTCCACTTT. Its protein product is CASSLFRVNNSPLHF.

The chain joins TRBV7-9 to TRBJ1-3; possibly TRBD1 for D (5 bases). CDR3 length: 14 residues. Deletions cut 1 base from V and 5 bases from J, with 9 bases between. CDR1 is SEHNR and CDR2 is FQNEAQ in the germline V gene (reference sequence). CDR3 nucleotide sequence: TGTGCCAGCAGCTTAGGGGGCGGGCGAAACACCATATATTTT. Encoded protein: CASSLGGGRNTIYF.

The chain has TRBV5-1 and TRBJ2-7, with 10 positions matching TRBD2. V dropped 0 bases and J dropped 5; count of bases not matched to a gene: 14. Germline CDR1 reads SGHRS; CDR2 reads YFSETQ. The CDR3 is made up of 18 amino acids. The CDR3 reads CASSLAGLVAGGRDEQYF. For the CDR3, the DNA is TGCGCCAGCAGCTTGGCCGGGTTGGTAGCGGGAGGAAGGGACGAGCAGTACTTC.

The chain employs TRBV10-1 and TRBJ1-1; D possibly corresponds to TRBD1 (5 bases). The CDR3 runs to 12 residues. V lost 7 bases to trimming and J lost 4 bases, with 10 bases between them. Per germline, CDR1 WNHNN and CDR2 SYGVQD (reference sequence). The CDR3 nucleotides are TGCGCCAGCACCCAGGGCGGCACTGAAGCTTTCTTT. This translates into CASTQGGTEAFF.

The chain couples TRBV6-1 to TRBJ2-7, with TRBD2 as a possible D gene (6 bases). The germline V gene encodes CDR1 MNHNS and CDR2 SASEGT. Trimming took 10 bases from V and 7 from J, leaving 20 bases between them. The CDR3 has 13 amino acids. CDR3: CATKEGLGLEQYF. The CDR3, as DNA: TGTGCCACCAAGGAGGGGTTGGGGTTGGAGCAGTACTTC.

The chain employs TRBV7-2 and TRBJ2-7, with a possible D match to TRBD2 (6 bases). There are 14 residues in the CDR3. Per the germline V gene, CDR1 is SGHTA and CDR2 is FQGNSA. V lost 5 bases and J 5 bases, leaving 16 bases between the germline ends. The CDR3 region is CASSPTSSHDEQYF. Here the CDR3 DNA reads TGTGCCAGCAGCCCGACTAGTAGCCACGACGAGCAGTACTTC.

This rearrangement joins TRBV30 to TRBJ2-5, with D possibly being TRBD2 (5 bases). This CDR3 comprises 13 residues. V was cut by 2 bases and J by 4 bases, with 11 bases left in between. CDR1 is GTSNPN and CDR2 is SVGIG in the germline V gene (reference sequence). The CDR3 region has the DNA TGTGCCTGGAGTCGAGGGCTAGGAGAGACCCAGTACTTC. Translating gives CAWSRGLGETQYF. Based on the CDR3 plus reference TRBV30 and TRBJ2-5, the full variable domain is SQTIHQWPATLVQPVGSPLSLECTVEGTSNPNLYWYRQAAGRGLQLLFYSVGIGQISSEVPQNLSASRPQDRQFILSSKKLLLSDSGFYLCAWSRGLGETQYFGPGTRLLVL.

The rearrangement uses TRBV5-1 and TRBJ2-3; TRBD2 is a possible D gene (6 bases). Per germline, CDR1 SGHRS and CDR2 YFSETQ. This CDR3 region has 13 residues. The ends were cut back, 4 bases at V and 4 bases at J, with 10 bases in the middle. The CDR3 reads CASSGSGPDTQYF. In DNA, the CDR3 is TGCGCCAGCAGCGGAAGCGGGCCAGATACGCAGTATTTT.